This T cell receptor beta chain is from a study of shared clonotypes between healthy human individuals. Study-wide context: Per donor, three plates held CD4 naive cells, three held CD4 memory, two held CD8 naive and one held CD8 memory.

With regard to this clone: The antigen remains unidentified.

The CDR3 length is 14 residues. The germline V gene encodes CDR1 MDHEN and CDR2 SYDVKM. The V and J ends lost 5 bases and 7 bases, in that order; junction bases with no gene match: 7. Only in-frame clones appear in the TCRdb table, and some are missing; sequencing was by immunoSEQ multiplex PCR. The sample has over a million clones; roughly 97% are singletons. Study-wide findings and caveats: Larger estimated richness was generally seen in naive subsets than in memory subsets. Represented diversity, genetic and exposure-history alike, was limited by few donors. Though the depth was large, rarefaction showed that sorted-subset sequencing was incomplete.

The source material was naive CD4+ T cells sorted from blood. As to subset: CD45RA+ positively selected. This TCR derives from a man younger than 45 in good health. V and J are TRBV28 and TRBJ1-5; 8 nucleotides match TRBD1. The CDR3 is CASSPRQGHQPQHF. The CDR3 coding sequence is TGTGCCAGCAGTCCTCGACAGGGGCACCAGCCCCAGCATTTT.